A single sample gave rise to the 7 T cell receptor beta chains below, sequenced in a study of radiation and T cells in renal cell carcinoma. The time point is: blood 4 weeks post-SBRT, at nephrectomy. Treatment reported: 15 Gy SBRT to primary tumor, nephrectomy 4 weeks later. Profiled with immunoSEQ multiplex PCR; TCRdb holds only in-frame clones, not every one. The repertoire has about 170,000 clones, around 90% of them found once; the top ten carry around 11%. The specimen comprised blood, sampled from a patient whose treatment included radiotherapy and nephrectomy. The receptors derive from a woman in her forties or fifties with renal cell carcinoma.

The chain combines TRBV11-2 with TRBJ2-1, with D maybe TRBD2 (5 bases). This CDR3 comprises 15 residues. Trimming took off 5 bases at V and 7 bases at J, with 18 bases between the two ends. Germline lookup yields CDR1 SGHAT and CDR2 FQNNGV. The CDR3 bases are TGTGCCAGCAGCCCCCCCCTGAGGGTATCGAATGAGCAGTTCTTC. Its protein product is CASSPPLRVSNEQFF.

The chain combines TRBV10-1 with TRBJ1-1, with 8 bases fitting TRBD1. J lost 7 bases, V lost 6 bases, and 4 bases had no gene match. Germline CDR1 is WNHNN and CDR2 is SYGVQD (reference sequence). The CDR3 has 12 amino acids. The CDR3 sequence is CASSRGQGEAFF. The CDR3 DNA reads TGCGCCAGCAGCCGCGGACAGGGTGAAGCTTTCTTT.

The chain links TRBV6-5 to TRBJ1-2, with TRBD1 identical over 9 bases. V shed 5 bases and J 6 bases; nucleotides not matched to a gene: 10. CDR1 is MNHEY and CDR2 is SVGAGI in the germline V gene. The CDR3 is 15 amino acids. Written as DNA, the CDR3 is TGTGCCAGCAGTCTCCCCGGGACAGGGTTGGATGGCTACACCTTC. Its protein is CASSLPGTGLDGYTF.

The chain has TRBV19 and TRBJ1-5; a weak D match, TRBD1 (5 bases). The germline V gene has CDR1 LNHDA and CDR2 SQIVND (reference sequence). The V and J ends lost 10 bases and 6 bases respectively, with 13 bases between them. CDR3 size: 12 residues. CDR3 protein: CATQGYSQPQHF. The DNA for the CDR3 is TGTGCCACGCAGGGTTATAGTCAGCCCCAGCATTTT.

The chain is built from TRBV4-1 and TRBJ1-4; unclear D gene. CDR3 size: 16 residues. V was trimmed by 0 bases and J by 8 bases, leaving 16 bases between them. In germline, CDR1 is MGHRA, CDR2 YSYEKL. In DNA form, the CDR3 reads TGCGCCAGCAGCCAAGATTACTCCAGTATGGCGGAAAAACTGTTTTTT. It translates to CASSQDYSSMAEKLFF.

This clone was seen more than once but under ten times. J is TRBJ1-4 and V is TRBV19, with 7 bases fitting TRBD1. Germline CDR1 is LNHDA and CDR2 is SQIVND (reference sequence). The CDR3 is 13 amino acids. The J segment lost 7 bases and the V segment lost 10 bases, leaving 9 bases of the junction unmatched. Here the CDR3 reads CATRARGVEKLFF. The CDR3 nucleotides read TGTGCCACCAGGGCCAGGGGGGTTGAAAAACTGTTTTTT.

The J gene is TRBJ1-4, the V gene TRBV19, with 10 positions matching TRBD1. This CDR3 has 17 residues. J gave up 4 bases and V 5 bases, and 10 bases lay outside the gene matches. The germline CDR1 and CDR2 sequences are LNHDA and SQIVND (reference sequence). CDR3 nucleotides: TGTGCCAGTAGTGACCGACAGGGGGCGCCTCATAATGAAAAACTGTTTTTT. It specifies CASSDRQGAPHNEKLFF.